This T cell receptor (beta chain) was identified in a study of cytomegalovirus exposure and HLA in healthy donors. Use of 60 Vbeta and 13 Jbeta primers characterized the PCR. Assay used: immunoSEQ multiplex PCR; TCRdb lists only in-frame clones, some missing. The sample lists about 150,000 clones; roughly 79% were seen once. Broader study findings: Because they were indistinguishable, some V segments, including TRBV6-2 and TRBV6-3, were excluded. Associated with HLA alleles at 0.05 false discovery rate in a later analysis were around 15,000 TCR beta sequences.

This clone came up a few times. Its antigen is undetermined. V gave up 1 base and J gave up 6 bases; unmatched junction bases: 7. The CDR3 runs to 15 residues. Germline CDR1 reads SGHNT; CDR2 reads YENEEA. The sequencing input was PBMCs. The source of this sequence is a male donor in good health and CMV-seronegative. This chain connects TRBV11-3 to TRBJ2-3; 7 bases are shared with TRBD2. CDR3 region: CASSLVAGKGDTQYF. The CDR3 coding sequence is TGTGCCAGCAGCTTAGTAGCGGGCAAGGGGGATACGCAGTATTTT.